Listed below are T cell receptor beta chains from one sample, sequenced in a study of T cells after yellow fever vaccination. MiXCR, applied by TCRdb to the 5' RACE reads, yields one record per CDR3 protein. The data show 300,000 or so distinct CDR3 sequences, over 10% seen once. Sequencing used CD4+ T cells sorted from PBMCs, obtained 45 days after the yellow fever booster vaccination. These receptors originate from a young man who received the YFV17D yellow fever vaccine. CDR3s leave out the opening cysteine and the closing phenylalanine or tryptophan. D genes are given only for firm matches.

V	length	D	CDR3
TRBV20-1	11	NA	SASLVNTGELF
TRBV20-1	15	TRBD2	SATGLAGASRGNEQF
TRBV28	12	TRBD2	ASLASGIKNIQY
TRBV7-2	13	TRBD2	ASSLGTSGSTEQF
TRBV20-1	9	NA	SAAPRDTQY
TRBV20-1	15	TRBD2	SARGLAGAVSYNEQF
TRBV4-2	13	TRBD1	ASSHIGQGYQPQH
TRBV27	12	NA	ASRKQGRLDTQY
TRBV5-4	12	NA	ASSLDLASYEQY
TRBV20-1	12	NA	SAKPGDSNQPQH
TRBV6-1	12	NA	APELGLHTDTQY
TRBV6-1	13	NA	ASGYTRDLYNEQF
TRBV5-1	11	TRBD2	ASTPGTSYEQY
TRBV5-1	13	TRBD1	ASSLSRGLSGELF
TRBV18	10	NA	ASSQQQGGYT
TRBV29-1	10	NA	SGRLGGDTQY
TRBV7-6	12	TRBD1	ASSPDRGPYEQY
TRBV6-5	12	NA	ASSYAPRGYGYT
TRBV29-1	13	NA	SVEGEGTGLGEQY
TRBV6-5	14	TRBD2	ASSLEGGTSGSIQY
TRBV20-1	13	TRBD2	SARSSSGRAYEQF
TRBV5-1	14	TRBD2	ASSFGTSGNTGELF
TRBV27	15	NA	ASSVVRAQRETEKLF
TRBV7-6	11	NA	ASSHRQQETQY
TRBV7-6	12	NA	ASSLISGGETQY
TRBV5-1	14	NA	ASSLAGDPNTGELF
TRBV5-4	13	NA	ASSLETTDTGELF
TRBV12-3/TRBV12-4	15	NA	ASSLDLGPGGTDTQY
TRBV20-1	13	NA	SACPYRRPCYEQY
TRBV7-9	11	NA	ASSSVLTGELF
TRBV5-6	12	TRBD2	ASSWGSGTREQF
TRBV7-6	11	NA	ASSPAPSETQY
TRBV29-1	12	TRBD1	SVSGDRGYNEQF
TRBV20-1	10	TRBD1	SALGQGGEQF
TRBV12-3/TRBV12-4	10	TRBD2	ASKTSIGGQY
TRBV4-2	17	TRBD2	ASSQDWTSGSWGDNEQF
TRBV6-2/TRBV6-3	12	TRBD1	ASSTDRDIHEQY
TRBV11-2	15	TRBD1	ASSLVRTTGGLAEQY
TRBV29-1	11	NA	SVVWGAYEKLF
TRBV19	12	NA	ASSNSGRTDTQY
TRBV5-1	14	TRBD1	ASSGDRGIGTYEQY
TRBV6-1	17	TRBD2	ASSRSGTSETLAKNIQY
TRBV7-9	10	NA	ASSSSPGSYT
TRBV12-3/TRBV12-4	13	NA	ASSPGTLGTGELF